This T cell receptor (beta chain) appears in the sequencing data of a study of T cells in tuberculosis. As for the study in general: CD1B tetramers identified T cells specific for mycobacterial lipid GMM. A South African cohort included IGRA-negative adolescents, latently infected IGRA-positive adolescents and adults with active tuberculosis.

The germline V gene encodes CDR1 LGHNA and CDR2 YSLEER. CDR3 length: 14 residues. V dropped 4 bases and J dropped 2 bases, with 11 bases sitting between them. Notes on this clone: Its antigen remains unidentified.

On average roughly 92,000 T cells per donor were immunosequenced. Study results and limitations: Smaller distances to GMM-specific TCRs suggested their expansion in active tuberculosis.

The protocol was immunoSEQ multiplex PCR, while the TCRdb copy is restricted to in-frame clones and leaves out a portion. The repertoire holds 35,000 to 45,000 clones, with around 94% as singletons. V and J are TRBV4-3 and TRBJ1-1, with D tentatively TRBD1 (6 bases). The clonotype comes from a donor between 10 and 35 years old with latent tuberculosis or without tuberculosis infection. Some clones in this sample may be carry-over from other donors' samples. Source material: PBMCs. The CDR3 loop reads CASSPGQQNTEAFF. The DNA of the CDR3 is TGCGCCAGCAGCCCGGGACAACAAAACACTGAAGCTTTCTTT.